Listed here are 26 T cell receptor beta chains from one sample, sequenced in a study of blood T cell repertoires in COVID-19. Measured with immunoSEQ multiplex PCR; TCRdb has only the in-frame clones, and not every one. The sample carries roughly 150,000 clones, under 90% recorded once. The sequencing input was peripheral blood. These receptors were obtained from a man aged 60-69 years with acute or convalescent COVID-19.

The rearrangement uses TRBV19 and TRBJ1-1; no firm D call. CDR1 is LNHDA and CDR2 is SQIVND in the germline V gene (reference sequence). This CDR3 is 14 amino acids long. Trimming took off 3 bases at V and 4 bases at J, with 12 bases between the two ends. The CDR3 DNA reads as TGTGCCAGTAGTATTCGATTGGAGGGCACTGAAGCTTTCTTT. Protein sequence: CASSIRLEGTEAFF.

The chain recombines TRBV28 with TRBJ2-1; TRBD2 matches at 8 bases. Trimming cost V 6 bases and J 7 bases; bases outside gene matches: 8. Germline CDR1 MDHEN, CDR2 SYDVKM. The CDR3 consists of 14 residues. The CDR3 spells CASSPWRGANEQFF. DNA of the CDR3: TGTGCCAGCAGCCCGTGGCGGGGGGCTAATGAGCAGTTCTTC.

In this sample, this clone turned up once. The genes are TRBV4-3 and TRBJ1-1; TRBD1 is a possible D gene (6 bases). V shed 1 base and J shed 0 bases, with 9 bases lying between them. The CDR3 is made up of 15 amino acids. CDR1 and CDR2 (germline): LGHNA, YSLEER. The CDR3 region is CASSQVRGLNTEAFF. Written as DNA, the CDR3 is TGCGCCAGCAGCCAAGTCAGGGGCCTGAACACTGAAGCTTTCTTT.

The CDR3 reads CASSYAGATNEKLFF. For the CDR3, the DNA is TGTGCCAGCAGTTATGCAGGGGCAACTAATGAAAAACTGTTTTTT. This rearrangement joins TRBV6-2 or TRBV6-3 to TRBJ1-4; D is possibly TRBD1 (6 bases). The CDR3 length is 15 residues. Between the trimmed V and J ends, which lost 3 bases and 0 bases, there was a span of 8 bases. From germline, CDR1 is MNHEY and CDR2 SVGEGT.

CDR3: CASRGTSVYEQYF. The DNA for the CDR3 is TGTGCCAGCAGGGGGACTAGCGTCTACGAGCAGTACTTC. The chain recombines TRBV27 with TRBJ2-7; 10 nucleotides line up with TRBD2. In germline, CDR1 is MNHEY, CDR2 SMNVEV (reference sequence). This CDR3 comprises 13 residues. J was trimmed by 3 bases and V by 6 bases; bases with no gene match: 2.

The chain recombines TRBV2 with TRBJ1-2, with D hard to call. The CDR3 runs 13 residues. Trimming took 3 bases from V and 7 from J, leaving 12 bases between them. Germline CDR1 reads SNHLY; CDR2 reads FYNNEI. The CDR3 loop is CASSDPRRGGYTF. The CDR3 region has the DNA TGTGCCAGCAGTGACCCGAGGCGGGGTGGCTACACCTTC.

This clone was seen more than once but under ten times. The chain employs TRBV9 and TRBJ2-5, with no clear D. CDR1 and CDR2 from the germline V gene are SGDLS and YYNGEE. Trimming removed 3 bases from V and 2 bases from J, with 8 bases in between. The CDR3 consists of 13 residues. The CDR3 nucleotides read TGTGCCAGCAGCGCCACTATGCAAGAGACCCAGTACTTC. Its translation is CASSATMQETQYF.

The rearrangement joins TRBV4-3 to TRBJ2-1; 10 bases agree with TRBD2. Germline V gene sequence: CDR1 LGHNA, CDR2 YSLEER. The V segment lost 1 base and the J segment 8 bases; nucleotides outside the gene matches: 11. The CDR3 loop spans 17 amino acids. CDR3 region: CASSQGGTSASRDEQFF. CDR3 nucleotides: TGCGCCAGCAGCCAAGGAGGGACTAGCGCCTCCCGGGATGAGCAGTTCTTC.

The CDR3 sequence is CASSYDRTQETQYF. The CDR3 nucleotides read TGTGCCAGCAGCTATGACAGGACCCAAGAGACCCAGTACTTC. This chain joins TRBV2 and TRBJ2-5, with D tentatively TRBD1 (6 bases). Trimming shortened V by 6 bases and J by 1 base, and 12 bases separated the two germline ends. The CDR3 covers 14 residues. Germline assignment: CDR1 SNHLY and CDR2 FYNNEI.

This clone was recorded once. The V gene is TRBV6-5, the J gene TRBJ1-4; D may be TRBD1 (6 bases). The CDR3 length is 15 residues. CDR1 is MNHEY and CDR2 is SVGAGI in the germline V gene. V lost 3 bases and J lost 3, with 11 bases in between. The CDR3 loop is CASSYQGTSNEKLFF. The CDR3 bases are TGTGCCAGCAGTTATCAGGGGACCTCTAATGAAAAACTGTTTTTT.

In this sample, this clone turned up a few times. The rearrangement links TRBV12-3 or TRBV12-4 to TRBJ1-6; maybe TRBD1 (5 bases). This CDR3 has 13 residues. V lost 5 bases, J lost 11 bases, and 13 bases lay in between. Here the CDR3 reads CASSIQQEAPLHF. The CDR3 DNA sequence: TGTGCCAGCAGTATCCAACAGGAAGCACCCCTCCACTTT.

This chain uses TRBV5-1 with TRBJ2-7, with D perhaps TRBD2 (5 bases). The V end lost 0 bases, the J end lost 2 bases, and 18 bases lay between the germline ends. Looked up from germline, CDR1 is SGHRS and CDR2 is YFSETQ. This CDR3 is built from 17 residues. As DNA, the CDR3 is TGCGCCAGCAGCTTGGCCGGTACGAGGGCCGCTGCCTACGAGCAGTACTTC. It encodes CASSLAGTRAAAYEQYF.

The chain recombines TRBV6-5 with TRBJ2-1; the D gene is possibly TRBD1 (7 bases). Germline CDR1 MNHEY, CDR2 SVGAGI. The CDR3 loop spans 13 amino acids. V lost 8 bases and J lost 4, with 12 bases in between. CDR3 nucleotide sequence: TGTGCCAGCGCGGGACAGTTATACAATGAGCAGTTCTTC. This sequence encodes CASAGQLYNEQFF.

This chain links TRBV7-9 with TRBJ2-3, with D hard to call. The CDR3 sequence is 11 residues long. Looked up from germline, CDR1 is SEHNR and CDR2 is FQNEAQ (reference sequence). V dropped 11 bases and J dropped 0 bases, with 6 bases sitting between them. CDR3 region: CACTSTDTQYF. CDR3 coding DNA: TGTGCCTGTACAAGCACAGATACGCAGTATTTT.

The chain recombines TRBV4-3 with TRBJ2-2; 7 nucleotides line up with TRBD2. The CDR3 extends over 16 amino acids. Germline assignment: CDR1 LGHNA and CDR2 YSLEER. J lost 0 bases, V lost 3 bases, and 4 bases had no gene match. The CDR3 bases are TGCGCCAGCAGCCAGCTGGGACTACCGAACACCGGGGAGCTGTTTTTT. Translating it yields CASSQLGLPNTGELFF.

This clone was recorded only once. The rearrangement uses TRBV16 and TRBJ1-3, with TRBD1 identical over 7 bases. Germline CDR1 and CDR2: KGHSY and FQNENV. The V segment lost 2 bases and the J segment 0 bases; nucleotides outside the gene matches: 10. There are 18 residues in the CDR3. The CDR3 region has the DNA TGTGCCAGCAGCCAACCCGGGACAGAAAGTTCCTCTGGAAACACCATATATTTT. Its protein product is CASSQPGTESSSGNTIYF.

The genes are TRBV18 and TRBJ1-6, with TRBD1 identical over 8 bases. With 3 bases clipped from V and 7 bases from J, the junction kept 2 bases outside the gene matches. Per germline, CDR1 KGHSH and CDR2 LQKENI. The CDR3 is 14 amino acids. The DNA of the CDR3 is TGTGCCAGCTCACCGGACAGGGCCAATTCACCCCTCCACTTT. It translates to CASSPDRANSPLHF.

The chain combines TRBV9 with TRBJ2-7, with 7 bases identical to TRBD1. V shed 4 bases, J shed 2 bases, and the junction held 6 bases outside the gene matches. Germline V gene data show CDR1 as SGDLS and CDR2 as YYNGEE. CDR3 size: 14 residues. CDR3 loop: CASSPGQVPYEQYF. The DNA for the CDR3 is TGTGCCAGCAGCCCCGGACAGGTCCCCTACGAGCAGTACTTC.

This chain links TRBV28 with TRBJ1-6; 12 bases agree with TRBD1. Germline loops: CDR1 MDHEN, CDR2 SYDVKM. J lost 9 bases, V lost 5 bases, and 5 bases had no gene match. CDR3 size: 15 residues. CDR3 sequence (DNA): TGTGCCAGCAGTCCCCGGGACAGGGGGCCTTCACCCCTCCACTTT. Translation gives CASSPRDRGPSPLHF.

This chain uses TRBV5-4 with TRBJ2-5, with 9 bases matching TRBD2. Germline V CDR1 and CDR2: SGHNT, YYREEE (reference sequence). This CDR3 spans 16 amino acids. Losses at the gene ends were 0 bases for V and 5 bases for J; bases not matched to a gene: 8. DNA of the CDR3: TGTGCCAGCAGCTTGGTAATAGCGGGGGTCGGCGAGACCCAGTACTTC. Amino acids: CASSLVIAGVGETQYF.

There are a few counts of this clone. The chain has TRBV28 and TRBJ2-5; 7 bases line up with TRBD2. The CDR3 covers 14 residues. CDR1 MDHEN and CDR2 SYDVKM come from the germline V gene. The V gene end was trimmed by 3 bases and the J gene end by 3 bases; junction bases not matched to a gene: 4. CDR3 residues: CASSFLAGEETQYF. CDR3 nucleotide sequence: TGTGCCAGCAGTTTTTTGGCGGGAGAAGAGACCCAGTACTTC.

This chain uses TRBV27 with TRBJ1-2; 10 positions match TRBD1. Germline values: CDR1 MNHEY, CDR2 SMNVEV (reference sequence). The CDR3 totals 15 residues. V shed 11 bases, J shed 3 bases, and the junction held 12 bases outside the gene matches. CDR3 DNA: TGTGCCCGCCGAGGGGGGGGGACAGGGGACTATGGCTACACCTTC. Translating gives CARRGGGTGDYGYTF.

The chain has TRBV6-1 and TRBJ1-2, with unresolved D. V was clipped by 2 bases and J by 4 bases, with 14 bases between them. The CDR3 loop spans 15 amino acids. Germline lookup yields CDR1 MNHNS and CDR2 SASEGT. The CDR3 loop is CASSEFATGSYGYTF. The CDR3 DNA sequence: TGTGCCAGCAGTGAATTCGCTACCGGGAGCTATGGCTACACCTTC.

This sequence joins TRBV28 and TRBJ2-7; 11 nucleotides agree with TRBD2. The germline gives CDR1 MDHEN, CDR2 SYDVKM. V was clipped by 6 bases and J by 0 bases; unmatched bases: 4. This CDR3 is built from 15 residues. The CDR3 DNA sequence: TGTGCCAGCAGGGCCGGGACTAGCGGCTCCTACGAGCAGTACTTC. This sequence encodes CASRAGTSGSYEQYF.

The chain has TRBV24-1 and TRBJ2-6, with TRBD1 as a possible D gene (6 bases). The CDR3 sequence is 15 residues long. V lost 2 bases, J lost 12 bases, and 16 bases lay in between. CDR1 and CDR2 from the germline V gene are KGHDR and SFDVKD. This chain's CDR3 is CATSDSKDSKGVLTF. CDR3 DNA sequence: TGTGCCACCAGTGATTCCAAGGACAGTAAAGGCGTCCTGACTTTC.

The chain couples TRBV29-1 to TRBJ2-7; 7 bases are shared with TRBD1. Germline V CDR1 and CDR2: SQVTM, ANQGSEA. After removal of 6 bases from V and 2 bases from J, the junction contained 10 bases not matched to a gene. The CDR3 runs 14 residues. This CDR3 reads CSVLKGAYTYEQYF. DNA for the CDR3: TGCAGCGTCCTTAAGGGGGCGTACACCTACGAGCAGTACTTC.